This TCR beta chain came from a study of T-cell reconstitution after alpha-beta-depleted transplantation in children (TCRdb year 2016). Regarding the study in general: The study quantitatively tracked T-cell immune reconstitution after TCRalphabeta/CD19-depleted allogeneic hematopoietic cell transplantation in children using TCR repertoire profiling. General findings and caveats noted by the study authors: In some patients, high TCRbeta diversity at day 60 was attributed to recipient T cells and intrathymic progenitors that had survived conditioning. The apparently early alphabetaT-cell count recovery about two months after transplant was reportedly dependent on only several hundred rapidly expanded clones derived from non-depleted graft cells. Hyperexpanded clone frequencies declined over subsequent months; after one year, T-cell counts and TCRbeta diversity were mostly attributed to newly produced T cells.

Libraries were constructed by PCR. Sequenced using an Illumina HiSeq 2500. TCR library preparation used molecular barcoding, with unique molecular identifiers applied to normalize quantification of the TCRbeta repertoire. TCRdb reanalyzed the raw reads on its own, using fastp at Q25 for trimming and MiXCR for clone calling, and kept in-frame beta chains. Every entry covers one CDR3 protein and lists the most common genes and DNA from its rows. Within this sample are almost 250,000 distinct CDR3 sequences, with 20% to 30% of them counted one time only. The ten largest clones take up less than 3.5% of the sample. The treatment or condition label for this specimen denotes: allogeneic hematopoietic cell transplantation with graft depleted of TCRalphabeta T cells and CD19 B cells. The transplant recipients were children given TCRalphabeta/CD19-depleted allogeneic hematopoietic cell grafts. In its sample, this clonotype was seen a few times. Its antigen remains unidentified. No clone much larger than this one lies a single base away; base qualities are absent.

This sequence originates from a girl aged 2-10 years with Fanconi anemia, due to receive a stem cell transplant. The sample was PBMCs, taken before TCRalphabeta/CD19-depleted stem cell transplant.

In nucleotide form, the sequence is TGTGCCAGCAGTTACCCCGGACAGGGCACAGATACGCAGTATTTT. The translation is CASSYPGQGTDTQYF. The rearrangement combines TRBV6-5 with TRBJ2-3, with TRBD1 matching 7 junction bases. From cysteine to phenylalanine, the CDR3 is 15 amino acids long. The CDR3 DNA has 45 bases and is translated from base 1. Reading the germline V gene gives CDR1 MNHEY and CDR2 SVGAGI. After removal of 2 bases from V and 1 base from J, the junction retains 3 bases not matched to a gene.